Presented here are 20 T cell receptor beta chains from one specimen sequenced in a study of blood T cell repertoires in COVID-19 (dated by TCRdb to 2018 to 2020). The method behind the library was the immunoSEQ multiplex PCR assay. Held by TCRdb, this immuneACCESS table contains in-frame sequences only and omits some clones. Under half of the omission traces to an unresolved V gene where checked; the cause of the rest is unknown. The sample table lists about 190,000 clones, about 89% of them with a count of one. Approximately 6.7% of the sample rests with the top ten. Input material: peripheral blood. The receptors originated from a man between 35 and 55 years old with acute or convalescent COVID-19.

This clone occurred once. The V gene is TRBV5-8, the J gene TRBJ1-2; TRBD1 is a possible D gene (6 bases). The CDR3 is made up of 16 amino acids. CDR1 SGHTS and CDR2 YDEGEE come from the germline V gene. V was pared by 2 bases and J by 7 bases, with 21 bases between. Here the CDR3 reads CASSFFSPPRGTGYTF. DNA for the CDR3: TGTGCCAGCAGCTTTTTCTCCCCGCCGAGGGGGACTGGCTACACCTTC.

V is TRBV10-3 and J is TRBJ2-2; TRBD1 is a possible D gene (5 bases). Looked up from germline, CDR1 is ENHRY and CDR2 is SYGVKD. Trimming stripped 4 bases from V and 1 base from J, with 7 bases between. This CDR3 is built from 14 residues. The DNA for the CDR3 is TGTGCCATCAGTGGAAGGGGGAACACCGGGGAGCTGTTTTTT. Translating it yields CAISGRGNTGELFF.

This chain links TRBV2 with TRBJ2-1; 12 bases agree with TRBD2. Germline V gives CDR1 SNHLY, CDR2 FYNNEI. The CDR3 runs 15 residues. V gave up 4 bases and J gave up 7 bases; unmatched junction bases: 5. The CDR3: CASSVASGGANEQFF. CDR3 nucleotide sequence: TGTGCCAGCAGTGTTGCTAGCGGGGGGGCGAATGAGCAGTTCTTC.

V gene TRBV19 combines with J gene TRBJ1-5; 11 bases align to TRBD1. The CDR3 totals 15 residues. Germline lookup yields CDR1 LNHDA and CDR2 SQIVND (reference sequence). The J segment lost 13 bases and the V segment lost 5 bases, leaving 13 bases of the junction unmatched. This CDR3 reads CASSPRTGGTILQHF. CDR3 sequence (DNA): TGTGCCAGTAGTCCACGGACAGGGGGCACAATCCTGCAGCATTTT.

The genes are TRBV19 and TRBJ2-1; 8 nucleotides match TRBD2. Trimming cost V 7 bases and J 8 bases; bases outside gene matches: 7. Per the germline V gene, CDR1 is LNHDA and CDR2 is SQIVND (reference sequence). The CDR3 contains 13 residues. CDR3 sequence: CASTPSGGYEQFF. CDR3 in DNA: TGTGCCAGTACCCCGTCGGGGGGGTATGAGCAGTTCTTC. The full variable domain, completed using reference TRBV19 and TRBJ2-1, is DGGITQSPKYLFRKEGQNVTLSCEQNLNHDAMYWYRQDPGQGLRLIYYSQIVNDFQKGDIAEGYSVSREKKESFPLTVTSAQKNPTAFYLCASTPSGGYEQFFGPGTRLTVL.

This chain connects TRBV27 to TRBJ2-1, with 8 bases fitting TRBD2. The germline V gene has CDR1 MNHEY and CDR2 SMNVEV (reference sequence). V shed 2 bases and J 4 bases; nucleotides not matched to a gene: 4. The CDR3 has 15 amino acids. As DNA, the CDR3 is TGTGCCAGCAGTTTAGCCGGGGGGGTGTACAATGAGCAGTTCTTC. This codes for CASSLAGGVYNEQFF.

The CDR3 nucleotides are TGTGCCAGCAGCTCCTCCGGGACTAGCGGGGGGCCTCAGAGCTCCTACAATGAGCAGTTCTTC. It specifies CASSSSGTSGGPQSSYNEQFF. V usage is TRBV6-6 and J usage is TRBJ2-1, with TRBD2 identical over 15 bases. The trim removed 6 bases at V and 0 bases at J, leaving 15 bases unmatched. There are 21 residues in the CDR3. The germline gives CDR1 MNHNY, CDR2 SVGAGI (reference sequence).

The chain combines TRBV2 with TRBJ1-2; TRBD1 agrees at 7 bases. The V gene's germline CDR1 is SNHLY and CDR2 FYNNEI. The length of the CDR3 is 13 residues. The V segment lost 6 bases and the J segment 9 bases; nucleotides outside the gene matches: 10. The CDR3 bases are TGTGCCAGCAGAGTTGGACAGGCCTGGAGCTACACCTTC. It specifies CASRVGQAWSYTF.

The chain links TRBV3-1 (or the pseudogene TRBV3-2) to TRBJ2-3, with D maybe TRBD2 (6 bases). CDR1 is LGHDT and CDR2 is YNNKEL in the germline V gene (reference sequence). V was trimmed by 2 bases and J by 2 bases, leaving 23 bases between them. CDR3 length: 19 amino acids. The DNA of the CDR3 is TGTGCCAGCAGCCAATATACTGGCCCAGGGAGGCAGTTCACAGATACGCAGTATTTT. Its protein product is CASSQYTGPGRQFTDTQYF.

The sample holds one count of this clone. The chain recombines TRBV5-1 with TRBJ2-3; D is possibly TRBD1 (6 bases). Germline CDR1 is SGHRS and CDR2 is YFSETQ. V lost 3 bases and J lost 4, with 15 bases in between. The CDR3 is made up of 15 amino acids. In DNA, the CDR3 is TGCGCCAGCAGCTATGATGACAGGCTTTCAGATACGCAGTATTTT. It is translated as CASSYDDRLSDTQYF.

The chain uses TRBV3-1 (or the pseudogene TRBV3-2) and TRBJ2-7; D is possibly TRBD1 (6 bases). Germline V gene lookup returns CDR1 LGHDT and CDR2 YNNKEL (reference sequence). The V and J ends lost 3 bases and 7 bases respectively, with 16 bases between them. The CDR3 consists of 14 residues. The CDR3 spells CASSQGQITREQYF. CDR3 bases: TGTGCCAGCAGCCAGGGACAAATAACGAGGGAGCAGTACTTC.

Written as DNA, the CDR3 is TGTGCCAGCAGTGCGGAAGGAGAGCGGGGCACAGATACGCAGTATTTT. As protein: CASSAEGERGTDTQYF. This rearrangement joins TRBV6-1 to TRBJ2-3; D is perhaps TRBD2 (6 bases). The CDR3 is made up of 16 amino acids. V was clipped by 4 bases and J by 1 base, with 15 bases between them. Germline CDR1 is MNHNS and CDR2 is SASEGT.

The chain uses TRBV6-2 or TRBV6-3 and TRBJ1-2, with 8 bases lining up with TRBD1. The CDR3 totals 18 residues. With 2 bases clipped from V and 0 bases from J, the junction kept 11 bases outside the gene matches. Germline V lookup: CDR1 MNHEY, CDR2 SVGEGT. CDR3 protein: CASSYPIRTGPANYGYTF. The CDR3 DNA reads TGTGCCAGCAGTTACCCCATCAGGACAGGGCCTGCTAACTATGGCTACACCTTC.

This sequence joins TRBV5-1 and TRBJ2-2; 9 nucleotides align to TRBD1. Germline CDR1 is SGHRS and CDR2 is YFSETQ. Trimming removed 2 bases from V and 4 bases from J; junction bases left unmatched: 3. The CDR3 has 15 residues. The DNA for the CDR3 is TGCGCCAGCAGCTTACAGGGGGCGCCCACCGGGGAGCTGTTTTTT. As protein: CASSLQGAPTGELFF.

The chain carries TRBV9 and TRBJ1-2, with TRBD1 matching 9 bases. The J segment lost 8 bases and the V segment lost 4 bases, leaving 9 bases of the junction unmatched. This CDR3 spans 14 amino acids. Germline V gene data show CDR1 as SGDLS and CDR2 as YYNGEE. The CDR3 is CASSPYGQGKGYTF. As DNA, the CDR3 is TGTGCCAGCAGCCCCTACGGACAGGGGAAAGGCTACACCTTC.

V usage is TRBV11-3 and J usage is TRBJ2-3, with 10 bases identical to TRBD1. Unmatched junction bases numbered 7, after V lost 5 bases and J lost 2 bases. The V gene's germline CDR1 is SGHNT and CDR2 YENEEA. The length of the CDR3 is 16 residues. CDR3 coding DNA: TGTGCCAGCAGCCCTCGGACAGGGGGGTTCACAGATACGCAGTATTTT. As protein: CASSPRTGGFTDTQYF. Using reference TRBV11-3 and TRBJ2-3 for the parts outside the CDR3, the full variable domain is EAGVVQSPRYKIIEKKQPVAFWCNPISGHNTLYWYLQNLGQGPELLIRYENEEAVDDSQLPKDRFSAERLKGVDSTLKIQPAELGDSAVYLCASSPRTGGFTDTQYFGPGTRLTVL.

V usage is TRBV4-2 and J usage is TRBJ2-3; TRBD2 aligns across 12 bases. In germline, CDR1 is LGHNA, CDR2 YNFKEQ. This CDR3 contains 15 residues. The V segment lost 4 bases and the J segment 6 bases; nucleotides outside the gene matches: 5. This CDR3 reads CASSRTSGERDTQYF. The CDR3 nucleotides are TGTGCCAGCAGCCGGACTAGCGGGGAGAGGGATACGCAGTATTTT.

V gene TRBV4-1 combines with J gene TRBJ2-7; D possibly corresponds to TRBD2 (5 bases). The germline V gene encodes CDR1 MGHRA and CDR2 YSYEKL. The CDR3 runs 15 residues. Trimming took off 2 bases at V and 0 bases at J, with 11 bases between the two ends. CDR3 region: CASSQLAHSSYEQYF. The CDR3 DNA reads TGCGCCAGCAGCCAACTAGCTCATAGCTCCTACGAGCAGTACTTC.

In this sample, this clone turned up a few times. The J gene is TRBJ1-1, the V gene TRBV19; 9 bases fit TRBD1. Germline V gene lookup returns CDR1 LNHDA and CDR2 SQIVND (reference sequence). V dropped 2 bases and J dropped 8; count of bases not matched to a gene: 21. CDR3 length: 19 residues. The CDR3 nucleotides read TGTGCCAGTAGTATAAAGTGGCGGGGCACAGGGGGCTTACATCCAGAAGCTTTCTTT. Translation: CASSIKWRGTGGLHPEAFF. Full variable domain (missing parts from reference TRBV19 and TRBJ1-1): DGGITQSPKYLFRKEGQNVTLSCEQNLNHDAMYWYRQDPGQGLRLIYYSQIVNDFQKGDIAEGYSVSREKKESFPLTVTSAQKNPTAFYLCASSIKWRGTGGLHPEAFFGQGTRLTVV.

The rearrangement joins TRBV5-1 to TRBJ1-2, with a tentative D call TRBD1 (5 bases). Germline CDR1 reads SGHRS; CDR2 reads YFSETQ. The CDR3 length is 15 residues. The germline V and J ends were trimmed by 4 bases and 6 bases, with 19 bases remaining between them. The CDR3 protein is CASSGGVQLMDGYTF. The CDR3 nucleotides read TGCGCCAGCAGCGGGGGGGTCCAGCTGATGGATGGCTACACCTTC.